This T cell receptor (beta chain) was recorded in a study of neurological immune-mediated disorders. This clonotype was counted only a few times. Its specificity is not known. There are 12 residues in the CDR3. The germline V and J ends were trimmed by 2 bases and 5 bases, with 5 bases remaining between them. The germline gives CDR1 SGHTA, CDR2 FQGNSA. The cDNA was produced through 5'RACE with 10-nucleotide random UMIs. MiXCR was run by TCRdb on the 5' RACE reads, yielding one entry per CDR3 protein. The top ten clones hold 2.6% of a sample with roughly 65,000 distinct CDR3 sequences, more than 3.5% of them seen once. Study-level findings and limits: Because no CDR3 amino acid sequences were shared across subjects by expanded clones, private repertoires were suggested in all groups. It was the repertoires of 18 of 34 multiple sclerosis patients that phylogenetic grouping placed in one related-CDR3 cluster, which is a possible signature.

Sequenced sample: PBMCs. The chain has TRBV7-2 and TRBJ2-3; D not resolved. The receptor comes from a man aged 45-60 years with multiple sclerosis. The CDR3 DNA reads TGTGCCAGCAGCTTATTCGTAGATACGCAGTATTTT. This sequence encodes CASSLFVDTQYF.